This T cell receptor (beta chain) emerged from a study of graft-versus-host responses after intestinal transplantation. Worth noting for this clone: Its antigen remains unidentified.

Findings and caveats of the study: Clonal ratios of graft-versus-host to host-versus-graft in allografts were high for patients exhibiting graft-donor T cell macrochimerism.

The table came from immunoSEQ multiplex PCR; TCRdb's copy has only in-frame clones and leaves some out. The sample includes around 37,000 clones, roughly 90% of them seen just once. Processing released intraepithelial and lamina propria lymphocytes from the graft tissue. The CDR3 runs to 14 residues. Trimming took off 3 bases at V and 1 base at J, with 9 bases between the two ends. Per germline, CDR1 SNHLY and CDR2 FYNNEI. This clonotype originated in a human patient who received an intestinal transplant, so some T cells may come from the graft donor. The specimen comprised ileum tissue, sampled around 190 days after intestinal transplant. The V call is TRBV2, the J call TRBJ2-5; a weak D match, TRBD2 (5 bases). CDR3 in amino acids: CASSDLTTQETQYF. The CDR3 DNA reads as TGTGCCAGCAGTGATTTGACTACCCAAGAGACCCAGTACTTC.